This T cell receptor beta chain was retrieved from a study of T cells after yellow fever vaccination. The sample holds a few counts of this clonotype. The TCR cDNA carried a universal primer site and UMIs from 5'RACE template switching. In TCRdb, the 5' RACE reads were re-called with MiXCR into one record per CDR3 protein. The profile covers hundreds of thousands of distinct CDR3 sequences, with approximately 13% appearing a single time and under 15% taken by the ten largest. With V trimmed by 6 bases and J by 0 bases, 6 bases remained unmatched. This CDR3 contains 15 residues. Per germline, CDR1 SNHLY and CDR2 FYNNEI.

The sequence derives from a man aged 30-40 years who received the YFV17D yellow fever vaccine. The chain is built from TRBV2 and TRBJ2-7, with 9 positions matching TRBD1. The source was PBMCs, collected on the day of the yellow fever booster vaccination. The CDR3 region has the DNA TGTGCCAGCAGGGCCGGGACAGGGATCTCCTACGAGCAGTACTTC. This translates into CASRAGTGISYEQYF. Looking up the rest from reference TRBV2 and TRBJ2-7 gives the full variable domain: EPEVTQTPSHQVTQMGQEVILRCVPISNHLYFYWYRQILGQKVEFLVSFYNNEISEKSEIFDDQFSVERPDGSNFTLKIRSTKLEDSAMYFCASRAGTGISYEQYFGPGTRLTVT.